The source of this T cell receptor beta chain is a study of regulatory T cells in long-lasting Graves disease. Study summary: Persistent Graves' disease denoted over 5 years of antithyroid drugs plus positive TSH receptor antibodies.

The TCR beta library used iRepertoire HTBI primers with Arm-PCR amplification of CDR3. In the original workflow: The samples yielded approximately 62 TRBV and more than eleven TRBJ segments. TCRdb re-derived calls from the multiplex PCR reads in MiXCR, one entry per CDR3 protein. In this record, the V and J calls reflect TCRdb's handling and not the investigators' own analysis. The sample lists 300,000 to 400,000 distinct CDR3 sequences, 20% seen once, with 29% in the top ten. Regarding this clonotype: What it binds is not known.

The CDR3 has 14 residues. Trimming took 1 base from V and 3 from J; bases not matched to a gene: 3. Per the germline V gene, CDR1 is SGHDN and CDR2 is FVKESK. Study conclusions and caveats: A greater number of public clonotypes (around 3,000) was shared by persistent patients than by new patients (about 890).

Time point reported: persistent/refractory GD, antithyroid drugs over 5 years with positive TRAb. PBMC RNA served as the TCR library source. The collection involved drawing approximately 9.9 milliliters of peripheral blood into EDTA tubes. Sample: peripheral blood mononuclear cells (PBMCs), taken when the disease was refractory, from a patient treated with antithyroid drugs. The rearrangement links TRBV14 to TRBJ2-7; the match to TRBD2 covers 7 bases. The receptor was derived from a female donor with Graves disease. The CDR3 DNA reads as TGTGCCAGCAGCCAAGGGGCTAGCGGCTACGAGCAGTACTTC. Translation: CASSQGASGYEQYF.